Shown below are 8 T cell receptor beta chains from a single sample sequenced in a study of cytomegalovirus exposure and HLA in healthy donors. PCR amplification relied on 60 Vbeta primers (plus 13 Jbeta primers). Some clones are missing from TCRdb's copy, which holds only in-frame ones; the method was immunoSEQ multiplex PCR. Of 190,000 or so clones listed, 75% to 90% are singletons. Sequencing was carried out using PBMCs. The receptors shown here come from a boy between 10 and 17 years old in good health and CMV-seronegative.

The chain recombines TRBV11-3 with TRBJ1-1; 11 positions agree with TRBD1. After removal of 1 base from V and 4 bases from J, the junction contained 2 bases not matched to a gene. Germline V lookup: CDR1 SGHNT, CDR2 YENEEA. The CDR3 has 15 residues. The CDR3: CASSLGGTGGTEAFF. CDR3 bases: TGTGCCAGCAGCTTAGGAGGGACAGGGGGCACTGAAGCTTTCTTT.

The chain has TRBV6-1 and TRBJ1-1; TRBD1 might be the D (5 bases). The CDR3 is made up of 15 amino acids. Trimming took 5 bases from V and 3 from J, leaving 16 bases between them. Germline assignment: CDR1 MNHNS and CDR2 SASEGT. Here the CDR3 DNA reads TGTGCCAGCAGTCGACGGGGGAACGGGGACACTGAAGCTTTCTTT. Protein: CASSRRGNGDTEAFF.

The chain combines TRBV10-1 with TRBJ1-3; D ambiguous. CDR3 length equals 13 residues. V was clipped by 2 bases and J by 5 bases, with 7 bases between them. Germline loops: CDR1 WNHNN, CDR2 SYGVQD (reference sequence). CDR3 sequence (DNA): TGCGCCAGCAGTGAGGGAGGAAGAAACACCATATATTTT. Residues: CASSEGGRNTIYF.

DNA for the CDR3: TGTGCCAGCACACCACGAACGGAAACCAGGGGCGAGCAGTACTTC. This translates into CASTPRTETRGEQYF. The J gene is TRBJ2-7, the V gene TRBV7-9; tentatively, D is TRBD1 (6 bases). The CDR3 contains 15 residues. V was cut by 7 bases and J by 6 bases, with 22 bases left in between. Per the germline V gene, CDR1 is SEHNR and CDR2 is FQNEAQ (reference sequence).

V and J are TRBV27 and TRBJ1-5; no definite D call. The CDR3 loop spans 14 amino acids. Germline V gene lookup returns CDR1 MNHEY and CDR2 SMNVEV (reference sequence). V lost 6 bases to trimming and J lost 0 bases, with 9 bases between them. CDR3 nucleotides: TGTGCCAGCAGCCCAACAAATAGCAATCAGCCCCAGCATTTT. It specifies CASSPTNSNQPQHF.

This chain uses TRBV5-5 with TRBJ1-4, with a weak D call TRBD1 (6 bases). The CDR3 length is 16 residues. CDR1 and CDR2 (germline): SGHKS, YYEKEE (reference sequence). Trimming took 2 bases from V and 0 from J, leaving 11 bases between them. The CDR3 region is CASSFRGSATNEKLFF. CDR3 DNA: TGTGCCAGCAGCTTCAGGGGTTCGGCAACTAATGAAAAACTGTTTTTT. Together with reference TRBV5-5 and TRBJ1-4, the CDR3 gives the full variable domain: DAGVTQSPTHLIKTRGQQVTLRCSPISGHKSVSWYQQVLGQGPQFIFQYYEKEERGRGNFPDRFSARQFPNYSSELNVNALLLGDSALYLCASSFRGSATNEKLFFGSGTQLSVL.

The chain couples TRBV11-2 to TRBJ2-1; TRBD2 aligns across 7 bases. The junction had 13 bases not matched to a gene; V was cut back by 3 bases and J by 5 bases. CDR3 size: 17 residues. The germline CDR1 and CDR2 sequences are SGHAT and FQNNGV. CDR3 protein: CASSLSHRGRVNNEQFF. The CDR3 coding sequence is TGTGCCAGCAGCTTGTCGCATCGAGGGAGGGTGAACAATGAGCAGTTCTTC.

The chain carries TRBV7-2 and TRBJ2-7; 9 bases line up with TRBD2. After removal of 2 bases from V and 2 bases from J, the junction contained 4 bases not matched to a gene. This CDR3 region has 15 residues. In germline, CDR1 is SGHTA, CDR2 FQGNSA. The CDR3 coding sequence is TGTGCCAGCAGCTTAAGAGCGGGAGGACCCTACGAGCAGTACTTC. Translating it yields CASSLRAGGPYEQYF.